The T cell receptor (beta chain) described here comes from a study of blood T cell repertoires in COVID-19. About the study: COVID-19 samples, acute and convalescent, were from the United States, Italy and Spain. T cells, B-cell-depleted T cells, or PBMCs provided the cDNA or gDNA that served as material.

Germline V gives CDR1 LNHDA, CDR2 SQIVND (reference sequence). V was pared by 5 bases and J by 8 bases, with 7 bases of the junction left unmatched. The CDR3 covers 13 residues. Original handling: For nucleated cells, counts were estimated from reference gene primer amplification. Sequencing used immunoSEQ multiplex PCR; TCRdb keeps in-frame clones, though not all of them. That table furnishes V, J and clone size, whereas the DNA furnished D and trimming. In the table there are approximately 200,000 clones, around 94% of which are singletons. Seattle-derived patients entered the study during active infection and were followed longitudinally.

The specimen was peripheral blood. The clonotype originates from a man younger than 40 with COVID-19, enrolled during active disease. J is TRBJ1-2 and V is TRBV19; 8 bases fit TRBD1. CDR3 region: CASSSPGTGGYTF. As DNA, the CDR3 is TGTGCCAGTAGTTCACCTGGGACAGGAGGCTACACCTTC.